Sequencing of this T cell receptor (beta chain) was carried out in a study of cytomegalovirus exposure and HLA in healthy donors. Turning to the study itself: Early on, a data release was issued that held some 85 million unique TCRs from HLA-typed donors.

This clone appeared once. Antigen unknown. The study's findings and limits: The authors later found TCR association rates varying by HLA locus, with DRB1 most and HLA-C fewest.

Amplification used 60 Vbeta primers and 13 Jbeta primers. Sequencing was performed with immunoSEQ multiplex PCR; in TCRdb, only in-frame clones are kept and a portion is missing. This sample yields fewer than 200,000 clones, of which roughly 80% are seen a single time; about 7% belongs to the top ten. Per the germline V gene, CDR1 is SGHDT and CDR2 is YYEEEE. J lost 2 bases, V lost 2 bases, and 5 bases had no gene match. The CDR3 is made up of 16 amino acids. Sequencing used PBMCs. The V call is TRBV5-6, the J call TRBJ1-5; 9 nucleotides match TRBD1. The TCR sequence derives from a young woman in good health and CMV-seropositive. CDR3 sequence (DNA): TGTGCCAGCAGCTTCCGGACAGGGGCTGGCAATCAGCCCCAGCATTTT. Translation gives CASSFRTGAGNQPQHF.